This T cell receptor (beta chain) was retrieved from a study of blood T cell repertoires in COVID-19. Study in general: The United States, Italy and Spain supplied acute and convalescent COVID-19 samples.

Clones were read by immunoSEQ multiplex PCR, and TCRdb kept only the in-frame ones, dropping some. Among 75,000 to 95,000 clones listed, around 74% were seen once. Trimming removed 6 bases from V and 7 bases from J, with 19 bases in between. Germline V gene data show CDR1 as MNHEY and CDR2 as SVGAGI. The CDR3 loop spans 15 amino acids. The TCR originated in a man aged 70-80 years with COVID-19, enrolled during active disease. The rearrangement joins TRBV6-5 to TRBJ2-1; a possible D gene is TRBD2 (5 bases). The source material was peripheral blood. For the CDR3, the DNA is TGTGCCAGCAGATTCCGACCCGGACTGGTGAATGAGCAGTTCTTC. Amino acid sequence: CASRFRPGLVNEQFF.